This T cell receptor (beta chain) was recovered during a study of OX40 agonist ivuxolimab in advanced cancers. Overall study: Patients took ivuxolimab, an agonistic anti-OX40 (CD134) antibody. Mean age approximately 61 years, range roughly 23 to 79; 82.7% male.

Worth noting for this clone: The antigen is not known.

Looked up from germline, CDR1 is GTSNPN and CDR2 is SVGIG (reference sequence). Trimming shortened V by 5 bases and J by 8 bases, and 21 bases separated the two germline ends. This CDR3 contains 15 residues. TCRdb keeps only in-frame clones here, not all; method: immunoSEQ multiplex PCR. The sample includes more than 65,000 clones, roughly 85% of them seen just once. General study points: Also showing low normalized T-cell clonal expansion were some of the nonresponders.

Sample: CD4+ or CD8+ T cells sorted from blood, taken in a trial of the OX40 agonist ivuxolimab. The clonotype was recovered from an adult with an advanced solid tumor such as melanoma, head and neck, liver or kidney cancer. The chain combines TRBV30 with TRBJ1-4; a weak D match, TRBD1 (6 bases). CDR3 protein: CAWQGPPQRREKLFF. In nucleotides, the CDR3 is TGTGCCTGGCAGGGGCCCCCTCAGAGGCGCGAAAAACTGTTTTTT.